This T cell receptor beta chain stems from a study of kidney transplant recipient with SARS-CoV-2 infection (dated by TCRdb to about 2021). From the cysteine up to the phenylalanine, the CDR3 has a length of 17 residues. Only the CDR3 part of the read is kept: 51 bases, read in frame from the first base. According to the germline V gene (reference sequence), CDR1 reads LGHDT and CDR2 reads YNNKEL. V was cut back by 5 bases and J by 4 bases, leaving a gap of 23 bases between them. This clonotype was seen at least ten times. The antigen it recognizes is unknown. No much larger clone is present one base from it, and per-base qualities are unavailable. This specimen's time point label, interpreted: pre-pandemic baseline sample and day 111 after first positive SARS-CoV-2 test. Sequencer: Illumina MiSeq. Profiling of the peripheral T cell repertoire targeted human TCRbeta genes. Regarding the original processing steps: To account for variability over time, differences in clonotype abundance were tested using beta-binomial modelling. Clonotypes that had expanded were screened against the ImmuneCODE reference database of SARS-CoV-2-associated TCRs and mapped onto regions of the viral genome. Additional repertoire analyses examined TRBV gene usage, CDR3 length, CDR3 amino acid overlap between time points, distributions of clonotype abundance, and Jaccard similarity. The public sequencing data were trimmed at Q25 with fastp and processed into clonotypes with MiXCR by TCRdb, which kept only in-frame beta chains. Here each entry gathers all rows of one CDR3 protein and keeps the most common genes and DNA. Here the V and J calls rest on TCRdb's processing, not on the authors' analysis. Present in this sample are about 250,000 distinct CDR3 sequences, less than 35% of which were seen just once. Clones ranked in the top ten supply around 7.8% of the sample.

The sequence is built from TRBV3-1 and TRBJ1-2, with the identity of the D gene unclear. The material was a blood sample, obtained at baseline and on day 111 from a kidney transplant recipient. This clonotype was obtained from a male patient in his thirties who had COVID-19 and was a kidney transplant recipient. In transplant recipients, some T cells may be of donor rather than host origin. The DNA sequence is given as TGTGCCAGCAGCGGGTGTTTCACCCTTCGAAAGACCTATGGCTACACCTTC. The encoded protein is CASSGCFTLRKTYGYTF.